The clone carrying this T cell receptor (beta chain) was picked up many times. Its antigen is not known. This entry is derived from a study of identical twins. Points from the study as a whole: Analyses based on zero insertions could be partly confounded by invariant MAIT and iNKT cells. Insertion counts were lower in abundant cord blood beta clonotypes, a trend that memory repertoires did not show.

CDR1 and CDR2 (germline): DFQATT, SNEGSKA (reference sequence). The length of the CDR3 is 14 residues. Deletions cut 5 bases from V and 8 bases from J, with 19 bases between. TCRdb redid the calling of the 5' RACE reads with MiXCR, one entry per CDR3 protein. The data show around 690,000 distinct CDR3 sequences, about 20% seen once. The data were also submitted as part of a second study, on T cells expressing NK-cell markers.

The source of this sequence is a woman aged 18 to 35 in good health. The source material was PBMCs. This chain uses TRBV20-1 with TRBJ2-1, with D maybe TRBD2 (5 bases). The CDR3 DNA sequence: TGCAGTGCTTCCTCGTTTGGGAGAGGTGATGAGCAGTTCTTC. This codes for CSASSFGRGDEQFF.